This TCR beta chain appears in the sequencing data of a study of shared T cell receptors in the human thymus. From germline, CDR1 is SGHVS and CDR2 FQNEAQ. The J segment lost 7 bases and the V segment lost 3 bases, leaving 14 bases of the junction unmatched. The CDR3 consists of 16 residues. Profiling relied on immunoSEQ multiplex PCR, and the TCRdb table lists in-frame clones only, not all of them. The table shows almost 550,000 clones, with 75% to 80% occurring only once. The sample was also linked to a second study, of human thymus T cells. This second study notes: Gene usage for V and J segments appeared biased in thymic and blood repertoires.

The rearrangement joins TRBV7-8 to TRBJ2-7, with 8 bases lining up with TRBD1. This clonotype originated in a boy less than two years old with a congenital heart defect. Sequenced sample: thymocytes. CDR3: CASSFVWDRTSGEQYF. CDR3 nucleotides: TGTGCCAGCAGCTTCGTATGGGACAGGACCTCTGGGGAGCAGTACTTC.